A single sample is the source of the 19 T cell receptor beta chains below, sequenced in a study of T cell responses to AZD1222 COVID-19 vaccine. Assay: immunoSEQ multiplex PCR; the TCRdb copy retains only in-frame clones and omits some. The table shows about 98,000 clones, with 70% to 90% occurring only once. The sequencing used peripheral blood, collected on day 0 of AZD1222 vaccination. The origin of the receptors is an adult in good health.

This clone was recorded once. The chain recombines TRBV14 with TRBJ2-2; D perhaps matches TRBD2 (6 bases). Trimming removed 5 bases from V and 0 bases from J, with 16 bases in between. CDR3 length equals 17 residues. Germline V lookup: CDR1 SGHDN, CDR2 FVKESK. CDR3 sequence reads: CASSAGLPYANTGELFF. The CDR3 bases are TGTGCCAGCAGCGCAGGACTACCATACGCGAACACCGGGGAGCTGTTTTTT.

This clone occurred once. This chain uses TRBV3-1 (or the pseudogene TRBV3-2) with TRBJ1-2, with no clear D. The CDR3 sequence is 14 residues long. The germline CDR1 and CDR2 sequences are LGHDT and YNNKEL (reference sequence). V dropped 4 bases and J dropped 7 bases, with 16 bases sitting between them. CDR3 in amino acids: CASSPMSGKGGYTF. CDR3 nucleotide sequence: TGTGCCAGCAGCCCTATGTCGGGGAAGGGTGGCTACACCTTC.

CDR3 sequence reads: CASSPIESYNEQFF. In DNA form, the CDR3 reads TGTGCCAGCTCACCCATAGAATCGTACAATGAGCAGTTCTTC. The rearrangement links TRBV18 to TRBJ2-1, with D uncertain. The CDR3 covers 14 residues. V was shortened by 3 bases and J by 4 bases, with 10 bases between the two germline ends. CDR1 and CDR2 from the germline V gene are KGHSH and LQKENI.

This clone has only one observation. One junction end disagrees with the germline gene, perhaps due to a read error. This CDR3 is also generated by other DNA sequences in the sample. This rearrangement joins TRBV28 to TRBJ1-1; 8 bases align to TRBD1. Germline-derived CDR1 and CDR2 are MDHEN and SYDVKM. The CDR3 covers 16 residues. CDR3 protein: CASSKRGGQGATEAFF. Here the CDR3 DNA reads TGCGCCAGCAGTAAACGCGGAGGTCAGGGGGCGACTGAAGCTTTCTTT.

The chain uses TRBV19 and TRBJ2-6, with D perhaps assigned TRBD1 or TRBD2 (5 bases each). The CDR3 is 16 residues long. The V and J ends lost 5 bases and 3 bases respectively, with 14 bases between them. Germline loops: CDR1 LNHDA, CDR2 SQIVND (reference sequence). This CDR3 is CASSEGWAGGANVLTF. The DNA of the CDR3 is TGTGCCAGTAGTGAGGGGTGGGCAGGTGGGGCCAACGTCCTGACTTTC.

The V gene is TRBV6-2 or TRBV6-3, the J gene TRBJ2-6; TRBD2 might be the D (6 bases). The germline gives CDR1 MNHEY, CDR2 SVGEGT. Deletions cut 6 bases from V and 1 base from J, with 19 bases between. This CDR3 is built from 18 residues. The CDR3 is CASSKEGSPHSGANVLTF. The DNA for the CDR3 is TGTGCCAGCAGCAAGGAGGGCAGCCCACATTCTGGGGCCAACGTCCTGACTTTC.

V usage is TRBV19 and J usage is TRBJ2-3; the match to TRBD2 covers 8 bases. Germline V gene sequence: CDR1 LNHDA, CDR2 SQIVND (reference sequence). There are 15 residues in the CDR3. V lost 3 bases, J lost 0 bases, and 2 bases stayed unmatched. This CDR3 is CASSIGRASTDTQYF. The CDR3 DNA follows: TGTGCCAGTAGTATCGGGAGGGCTAGCACAGATACGCAGTATTTT.

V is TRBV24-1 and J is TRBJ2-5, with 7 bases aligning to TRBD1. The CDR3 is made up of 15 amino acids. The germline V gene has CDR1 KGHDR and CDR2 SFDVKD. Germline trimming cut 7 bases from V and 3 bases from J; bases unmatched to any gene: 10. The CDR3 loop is CATSERRQGEETQYF. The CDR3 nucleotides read TGTGCCACCAGCGAACGCCGACAGGGTGAAGAGACCCAGTACTTC.

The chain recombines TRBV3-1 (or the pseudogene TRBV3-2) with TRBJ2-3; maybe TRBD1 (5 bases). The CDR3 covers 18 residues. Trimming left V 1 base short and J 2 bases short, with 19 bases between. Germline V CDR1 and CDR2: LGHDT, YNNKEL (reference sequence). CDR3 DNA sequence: TGTGCCAGCAGCCAAGCTATCAGGGAACGCACCCCCACAGATACGCAGTATTTT. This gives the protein CASSQAIRERTPTDTQYF.

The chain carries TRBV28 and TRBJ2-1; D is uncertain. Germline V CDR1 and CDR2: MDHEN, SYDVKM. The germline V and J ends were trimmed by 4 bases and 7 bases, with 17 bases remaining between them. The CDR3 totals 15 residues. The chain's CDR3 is CASSSTLPVGNEQFF. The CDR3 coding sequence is TGTGCCAGCAGTTCGACACTCCCCGTCGGGAATGAGCAGTTCTTC.

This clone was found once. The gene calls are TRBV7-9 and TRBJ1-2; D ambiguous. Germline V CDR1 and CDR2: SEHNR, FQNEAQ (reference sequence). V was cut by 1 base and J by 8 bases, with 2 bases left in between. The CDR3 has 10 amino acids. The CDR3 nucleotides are TGTGCCAGCAGCTTAGTCGGCTACACCTTC. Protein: CASSLVGYTF.

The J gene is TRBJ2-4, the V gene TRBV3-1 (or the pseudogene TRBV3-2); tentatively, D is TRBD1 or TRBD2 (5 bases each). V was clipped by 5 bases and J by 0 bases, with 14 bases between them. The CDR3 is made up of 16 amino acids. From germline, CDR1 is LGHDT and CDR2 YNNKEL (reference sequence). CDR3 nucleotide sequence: TGTGCCAGCAGCAGGCGGTGGGACCTAGCCAAAAACATTCAGTACTTC. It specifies CASSRRWDLAKNIQYF.

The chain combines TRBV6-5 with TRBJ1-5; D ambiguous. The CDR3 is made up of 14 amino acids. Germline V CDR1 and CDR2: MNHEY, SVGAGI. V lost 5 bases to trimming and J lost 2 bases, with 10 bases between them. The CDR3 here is CASSPQKGNQPQHF. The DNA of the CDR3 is TGTGCCAGCAGTCCCCAGAAAGGCAATCAGCCCCAGCATTTT.

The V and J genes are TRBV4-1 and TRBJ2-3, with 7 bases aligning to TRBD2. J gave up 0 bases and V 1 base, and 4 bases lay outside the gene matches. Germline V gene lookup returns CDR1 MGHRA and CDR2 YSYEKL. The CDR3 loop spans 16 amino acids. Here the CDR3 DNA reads TGCGCCAGCAGCCAAGTTGGTAGCGGGAGCACAGATACGCAGTATTTT. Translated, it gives CASSQVGSGSTDTQYF.

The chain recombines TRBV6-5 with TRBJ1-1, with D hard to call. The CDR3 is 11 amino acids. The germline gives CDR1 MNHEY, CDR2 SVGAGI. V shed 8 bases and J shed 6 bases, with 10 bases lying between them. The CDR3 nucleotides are TGTGCCAGCCTCTGGTTGGCTGAAGCTTTCTTT. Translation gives CASLWLAEAFF.

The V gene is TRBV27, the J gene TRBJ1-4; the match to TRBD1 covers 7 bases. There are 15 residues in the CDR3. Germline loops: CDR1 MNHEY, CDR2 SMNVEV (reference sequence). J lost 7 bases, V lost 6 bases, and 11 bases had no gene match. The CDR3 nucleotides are TGTGCCAGCAGCCGAAGGGGGCAGGGTGGTGAAAAACTGTTTTTT. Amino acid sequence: CASSRRGQGGEKLFF.

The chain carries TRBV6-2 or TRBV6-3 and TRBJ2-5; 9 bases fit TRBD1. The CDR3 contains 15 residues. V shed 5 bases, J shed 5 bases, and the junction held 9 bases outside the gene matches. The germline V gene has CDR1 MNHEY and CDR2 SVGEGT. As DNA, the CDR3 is TGTGCCAGCAGTCTCCGGGACAGGGTCTTGGAGACCCAGTACTTC. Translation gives CASSLRDRVLETQYF.

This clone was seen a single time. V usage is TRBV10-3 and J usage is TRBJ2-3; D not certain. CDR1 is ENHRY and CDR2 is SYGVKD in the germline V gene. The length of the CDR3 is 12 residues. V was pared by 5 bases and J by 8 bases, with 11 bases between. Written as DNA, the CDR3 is TGTGCCATCAGTCAAGACTTGGGTACGCAGTATTTT. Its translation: CAISQDLGTQYF.

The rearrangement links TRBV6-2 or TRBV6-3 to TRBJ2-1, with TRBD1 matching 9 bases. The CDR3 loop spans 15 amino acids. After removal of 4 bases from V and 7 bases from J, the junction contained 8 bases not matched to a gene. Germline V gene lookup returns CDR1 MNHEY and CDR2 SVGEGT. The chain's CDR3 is CASSLNRGLGNEQFF. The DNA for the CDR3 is TGTGCCAGCAGTTTAAACAGGGGGCTGGGGAATGAGCAGTTCTTC.